This TCR beta chain stems from a study of read filtering for tumor transcriptome and immune sequencing. Across the study: Per sample, TCR-region reads ranged about 4 to 10.27 million by IR-seq, roughly 75 to 1273 by RNA-seq.

This library used roughly 400 ng RNA and molecular barcoded adaptors spanning alpha/delta and beta/gamma chains. A single record per CDR3 protein comes from TCRdb applying MiXCR to the reads. The sample consists of roughly 130,000 distinct CDR3 sequences, over 10% of them appearing once. The CDR3 has 15 residues. Trimming removed 0 bases from V and 7 bases from J; junction bases left unmatched: 0. This clonotype was counted a few times. This rearrangement joins TRBV12-3 or TRBV12-4 to TRBJ2-7; 16 positions match TRBD2. This TCR came from a donor over 35 with multiple myeloma. The sequencing input was a population of CD138-negative cells sorted from bone marrow. Written as DNA, the CDR3 is TGTGCCAGCAGTTTAGCGGGACTAGCGGGAGGGGAGCAGTACTTC. Translated, it gives CASSLAGLAGGEQYF.